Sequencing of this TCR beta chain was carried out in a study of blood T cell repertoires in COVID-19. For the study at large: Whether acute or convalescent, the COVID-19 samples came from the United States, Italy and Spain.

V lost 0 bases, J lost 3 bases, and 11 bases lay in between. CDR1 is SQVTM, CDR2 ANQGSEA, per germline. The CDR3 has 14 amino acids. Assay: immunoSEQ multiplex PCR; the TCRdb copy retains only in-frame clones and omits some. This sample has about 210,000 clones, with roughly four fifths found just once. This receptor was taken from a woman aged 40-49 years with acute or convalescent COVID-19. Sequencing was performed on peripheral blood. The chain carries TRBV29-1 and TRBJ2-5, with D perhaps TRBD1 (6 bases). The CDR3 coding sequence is TGCAGCGTTGAAGATTCTCCAGGGGAAGAGACCCAGTACTTC. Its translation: CSVEDSPGEETQYF.